This section outlines one T cell receptor (beta chain) sequence together with its context. Its antigen is undetermined. This specimen belongs to a study of post-analysis software for immune sequencing data. Study overall: Both relapsing-remitting and secondary progressive multiple sclerosis featured among the disease courses, as did progressive-relapsing multiple sclerosis.

Findings and caveats of the study: The study found TRBV5-6, TRBV5-1 and TRBV20-1 among a few TRBV segments more frequent in patients than controls.

The trim removed 6 bases at V and 7 bases at J, leaving 11 bases unmatched. CDR3 length: 17 residues. Germline V gene sequence: CDR1 MNHNS, CDR2 SASEGT. The TCR beta cDNA libraries carried unique molecular identifiers. Between roughly 1 and 11 million T cells gave rise to 500,000 to 600,000 cDNA molecules. Via MiXCR, TCRdb re-called the PCR reads, giving one row per CDR3 protein. This sample has roughly 800,000 distinct CDR3 sequences, with around 50% found just once. The chain recombines TRBV6-1 with TRBJ2-1, with 14 bases fitting TRBD2. The sequence was collected from a girl aged 5-17 years with multiple sclerosis. Sequencing was done on a sample of blood. DNA for the CDR3: TGTGCCAGCAGGGGACTAGCGGGGGCCCCGGGGAGGAATGAGCAGTTCTTC. Residues: CASRGLAGAPGRNEQFF.